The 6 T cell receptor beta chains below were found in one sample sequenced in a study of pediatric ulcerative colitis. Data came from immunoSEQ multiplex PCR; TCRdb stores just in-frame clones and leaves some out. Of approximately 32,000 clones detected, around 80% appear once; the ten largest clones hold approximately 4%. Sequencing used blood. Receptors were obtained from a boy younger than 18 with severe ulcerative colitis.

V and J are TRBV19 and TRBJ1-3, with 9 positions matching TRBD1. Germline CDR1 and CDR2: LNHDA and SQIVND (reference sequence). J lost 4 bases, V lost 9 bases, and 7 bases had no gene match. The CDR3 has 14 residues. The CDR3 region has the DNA TGTGCCAGCTCAAACAGGGGGCGGGGAAACACCATATATTTT. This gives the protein CASSNRGRGNTIYF.

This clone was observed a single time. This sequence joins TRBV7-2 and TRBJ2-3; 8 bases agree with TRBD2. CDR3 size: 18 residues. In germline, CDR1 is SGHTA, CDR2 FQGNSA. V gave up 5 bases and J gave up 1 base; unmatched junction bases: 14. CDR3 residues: CASSPSRLASWGTDTQYF. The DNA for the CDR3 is TGTGCCAGCAGCCCCTCTAGACTAGCGTCCTGGGGCACAGATACGCAGTATTTT.

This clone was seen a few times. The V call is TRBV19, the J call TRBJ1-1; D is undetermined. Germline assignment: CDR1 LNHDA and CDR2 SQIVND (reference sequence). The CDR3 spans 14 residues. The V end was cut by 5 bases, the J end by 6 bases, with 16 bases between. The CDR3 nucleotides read TGTGCCAGTAGTGTGGGGAGTTGGGTTCCTGAAGCTTTCTTT. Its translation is CASSVGSWVPEAFF.

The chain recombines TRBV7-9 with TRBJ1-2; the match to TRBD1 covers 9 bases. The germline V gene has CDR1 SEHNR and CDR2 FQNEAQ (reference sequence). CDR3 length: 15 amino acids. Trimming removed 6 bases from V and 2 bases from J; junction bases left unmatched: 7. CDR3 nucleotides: TGTGCCAGCAGTTTGGACAGGGGAAAGAACTATGGCTACACCTTC. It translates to CASSLDRGKNYGYTF.

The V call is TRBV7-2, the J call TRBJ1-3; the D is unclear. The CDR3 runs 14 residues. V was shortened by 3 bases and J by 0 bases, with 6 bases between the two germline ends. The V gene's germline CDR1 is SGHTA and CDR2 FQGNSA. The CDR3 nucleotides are TGTGCCAGCAGCTTGCTTGGCTCTGGAAACACCATATATTTT. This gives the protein CASSLLGSGNTIYF.

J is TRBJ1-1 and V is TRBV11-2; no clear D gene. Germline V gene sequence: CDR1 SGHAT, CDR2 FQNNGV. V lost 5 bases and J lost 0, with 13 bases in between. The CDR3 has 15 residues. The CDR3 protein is CASSPPRTVNTEAFF. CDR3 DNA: TGTGCCAGCAGCCCACCAAGAACAGTGAACACTGAAGCTTTCTTT.